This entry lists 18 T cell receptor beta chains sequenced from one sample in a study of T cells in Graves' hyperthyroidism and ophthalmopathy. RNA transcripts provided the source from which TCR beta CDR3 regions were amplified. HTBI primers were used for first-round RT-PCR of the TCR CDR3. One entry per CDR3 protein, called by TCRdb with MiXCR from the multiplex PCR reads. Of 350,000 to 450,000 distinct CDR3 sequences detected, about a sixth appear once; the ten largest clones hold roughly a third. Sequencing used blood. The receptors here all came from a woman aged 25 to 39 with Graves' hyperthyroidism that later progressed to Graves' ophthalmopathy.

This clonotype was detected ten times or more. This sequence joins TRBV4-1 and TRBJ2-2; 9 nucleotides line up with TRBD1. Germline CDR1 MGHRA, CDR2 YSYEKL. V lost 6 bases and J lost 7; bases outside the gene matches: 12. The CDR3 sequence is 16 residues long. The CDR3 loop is CASRHTGQGLVGELFF. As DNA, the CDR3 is TGCGCCAGCAGGCACACAGGACAGGGGTTAGTCGGGGAGCTGTTTTTT.

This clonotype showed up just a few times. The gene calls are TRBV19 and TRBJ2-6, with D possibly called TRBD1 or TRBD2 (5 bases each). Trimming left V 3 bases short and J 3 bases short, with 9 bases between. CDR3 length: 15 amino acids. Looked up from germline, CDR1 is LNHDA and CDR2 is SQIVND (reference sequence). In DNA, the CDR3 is TGTGCCAGTAGTATTCGAGGGGATGGGGCCAACGTCCTGACTTTC. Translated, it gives CASSIRGDGANVLTF.

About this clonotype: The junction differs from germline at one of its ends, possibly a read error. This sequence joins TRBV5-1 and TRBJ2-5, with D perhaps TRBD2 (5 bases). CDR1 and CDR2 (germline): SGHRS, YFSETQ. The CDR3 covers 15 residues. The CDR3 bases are TGTGCCAGCAGCTTATCGACCGGGAAACAAGAGACCCAGTACTTC. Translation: CASSLSTGKQETQYF.

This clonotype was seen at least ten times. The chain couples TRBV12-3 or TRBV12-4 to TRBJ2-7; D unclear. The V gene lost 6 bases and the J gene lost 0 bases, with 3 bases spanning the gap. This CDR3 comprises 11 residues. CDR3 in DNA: TGTGCCAGCAGCGCCTCCTACGAGCAGTACTTC. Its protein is CASSASYEQYF.

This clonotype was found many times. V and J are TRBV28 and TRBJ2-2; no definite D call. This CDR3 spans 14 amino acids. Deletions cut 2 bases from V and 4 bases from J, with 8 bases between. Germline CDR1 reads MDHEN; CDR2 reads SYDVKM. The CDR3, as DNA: TGTGCCAGCAGTTTAGTGGGGTTCACCGGGGAGCTGTTTTTT. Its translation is CASSLVGFTGELFF. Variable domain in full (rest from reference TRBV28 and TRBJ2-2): DVKVTQSSRYLVKRTGEKVFLECVQDMDHENMFWYRQDPGLGLRLIYFSYDVKMKEKGDIPEGYSVSREKKERFSLILESASTNQTSMYLCASSLVGFTGELFFGEGSRLTVL.

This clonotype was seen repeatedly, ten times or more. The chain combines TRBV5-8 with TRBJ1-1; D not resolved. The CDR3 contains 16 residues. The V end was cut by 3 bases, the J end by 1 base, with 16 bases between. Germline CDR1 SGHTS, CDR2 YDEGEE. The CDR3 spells CASSYPSGSGNTEAFF. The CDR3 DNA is TGTGCCAGCAGCTACCCCTCAGGTTCGGGGAACACTGAAGCTTTCTTT.

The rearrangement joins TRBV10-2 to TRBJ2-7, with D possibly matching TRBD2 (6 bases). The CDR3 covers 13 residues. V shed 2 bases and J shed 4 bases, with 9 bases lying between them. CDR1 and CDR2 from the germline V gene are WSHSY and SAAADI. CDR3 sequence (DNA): TGCGCCAGCAGTGAGGGGCGGGGATACGAGCAGTACTTC. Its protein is CASSEGRGYEQYF.

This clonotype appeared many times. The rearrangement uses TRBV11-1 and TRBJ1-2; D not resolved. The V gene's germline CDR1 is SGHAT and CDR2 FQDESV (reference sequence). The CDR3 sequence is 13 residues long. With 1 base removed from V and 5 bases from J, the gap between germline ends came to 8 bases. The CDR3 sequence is CASSLVPPYGYTF. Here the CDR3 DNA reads TGTGCCAGCAGCTTAGTACCACCTTATGGCTACACCTTC. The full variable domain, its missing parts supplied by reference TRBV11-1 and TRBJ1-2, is EAEVAQSPRYKITEKSQAVAFWCDPISGHATLYWYRQILGQGPELLVQFQDESVVDDSQLPKDRFSAERLKGVDSTLKIQPAELGDSAMYLCASSLVPPYGYTFGSGTRLTVV.

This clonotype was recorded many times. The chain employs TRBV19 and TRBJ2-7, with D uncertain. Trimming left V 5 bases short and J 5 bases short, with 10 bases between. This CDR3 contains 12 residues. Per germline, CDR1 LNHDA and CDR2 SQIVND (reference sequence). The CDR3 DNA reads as TGTGCCAGTAGTCATCGGCAGGACGAGCAGTACTTC. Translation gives CASSHRQDEQYF.

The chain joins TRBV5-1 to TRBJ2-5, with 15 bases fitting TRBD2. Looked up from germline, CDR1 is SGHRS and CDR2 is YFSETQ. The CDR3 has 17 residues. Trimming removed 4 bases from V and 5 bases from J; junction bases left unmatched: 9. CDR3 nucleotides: TGCGCCAGCAGCCCTACGGGACTAGCGGGGGGCGGGGAGACCCAGTACTTC. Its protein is CASSPTGLAGGGETQYF.

This chain's CDR3 is CSAIRFRGLNEQFF. Here the CDR3 DNA reads TGCAGTGCTATCCGGTTTAGGGGGCTCAATGAGCAGTTCTTC. This chain joins TRBV20-1 and TRBJ2-1; 7 bases line up with TRBD1. The germline CDR1 and CDR2 sequences are DFQATT and SNEGSKA (reference sequence). This CDR3 is built from 14 residues. V lost 4 bases and J lost 6; bases outside the gene matches: 9.

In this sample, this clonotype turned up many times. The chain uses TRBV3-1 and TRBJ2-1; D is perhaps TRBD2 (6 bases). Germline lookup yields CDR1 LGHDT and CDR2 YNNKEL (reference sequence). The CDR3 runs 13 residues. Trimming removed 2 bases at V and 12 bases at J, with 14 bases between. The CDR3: CASSQNIRGGQFF. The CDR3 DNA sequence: TGTGCCAGCAGCCAAAACATCCGGGGAGGGCAGTTCTTC.

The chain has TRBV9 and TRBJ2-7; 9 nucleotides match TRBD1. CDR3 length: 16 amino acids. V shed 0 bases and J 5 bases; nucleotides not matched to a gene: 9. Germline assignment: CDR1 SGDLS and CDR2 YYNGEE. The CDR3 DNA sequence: TGTGCCAGCAGCGTAGCTGGGACAGGGCGTCTTGACGAGCAGTACTTC. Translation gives CASSVAGTGRLDEQYF. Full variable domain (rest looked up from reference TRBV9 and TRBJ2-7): DSGVTQTPKHLITATGQRVTLRCSPRSGDLSVYWYQQSLDQGLQFLIQYYNGEERAKGNILERFSAQQFPDLHSELNLSSLELGDSALYFCASSVAGTGRLDEQYFGPGTRLTVT.

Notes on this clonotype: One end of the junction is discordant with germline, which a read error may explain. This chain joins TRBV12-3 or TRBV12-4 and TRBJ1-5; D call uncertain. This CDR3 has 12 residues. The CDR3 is CANSLEGRPQHF. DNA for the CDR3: TGTGCCAACAGTTTAGAGGGTCGGCCCCAGCATTTT.

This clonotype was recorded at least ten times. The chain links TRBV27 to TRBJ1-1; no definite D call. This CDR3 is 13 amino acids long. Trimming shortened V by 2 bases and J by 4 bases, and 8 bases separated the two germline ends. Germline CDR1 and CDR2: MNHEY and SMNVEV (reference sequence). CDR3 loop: CASSLLEGTEAFF. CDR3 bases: TGTGCCAGCAGTTTACTCGAGGGCACTGAAGCTTTCTTT.

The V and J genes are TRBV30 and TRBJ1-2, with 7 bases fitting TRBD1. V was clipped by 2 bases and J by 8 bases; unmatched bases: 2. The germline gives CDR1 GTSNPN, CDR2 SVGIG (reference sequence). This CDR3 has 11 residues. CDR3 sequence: CAWSTGVGYTF. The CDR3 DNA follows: TGTGCCTGGAGTACAGGGGTCGGCTACACCTTC.

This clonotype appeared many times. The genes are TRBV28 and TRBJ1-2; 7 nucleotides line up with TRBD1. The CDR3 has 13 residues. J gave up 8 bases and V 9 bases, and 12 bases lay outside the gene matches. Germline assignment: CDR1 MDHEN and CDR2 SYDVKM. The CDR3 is CASRQGRLEGYTF. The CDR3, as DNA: TGTGCCAGTCGACAGGGTAGGCTAGAGGGCTACACCTTC.

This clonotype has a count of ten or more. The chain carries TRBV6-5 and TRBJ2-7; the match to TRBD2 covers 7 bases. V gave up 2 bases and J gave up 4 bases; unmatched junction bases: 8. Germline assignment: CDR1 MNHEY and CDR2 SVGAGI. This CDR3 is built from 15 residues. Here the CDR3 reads CASSYPSRENYEQYF. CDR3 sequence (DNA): TGTGCCAGCAGTTACCCCTCGCGGGAGAATTACGAGCAGTACTTC.